This TCR beta chain originates from a study of cytomegalovirus exposure and HLA in healthy donors. Only in-frame clones appear in the TCRdb table, and some are missing; sequencing was by immunoSEQ multiplex PCR. This sample has roughly 100,000 clones, with 88% found just once. V shed 0 bases, J shed 7 bases, and the junction held 2 bases outside the gene matches. Germline CDR1 is LNHNV and CDR2 is YYDKDF (reference sequence). The CDR3 consists of 14 residues. Sequencing was carried out using PBMCs. The TCR comes from a woman aged 18-35 years in good health and CMV-seropositive. V gene TRBV15 combines with J gene TRBJ1-2; 10 bases are a match to TRBD1. The CDR3 nucleotides read TGTGCCACCAGCAGAGACAGGACAGGGGGTGGCTACACCTTC. As protein: CATSRDRTGGGYTF.